This T cell receptor beta chain was identified during a study of blood T cell repertoires in COVID-19. On the study more broadly: Specimens from acute and convalescent COVID-19 originated in the United States, Italy and Spain. From T cells, B-cell-depleted T cells, or PBMCs came the material, which was cDNA or gDNA.

Authors' processing steps: How many nucleated cells were present was estimated from reference gene primer amplification. TCRdb's table, derived via immunoSEQ multiplex PCR, lists solely in-frame clones and lacks some. For V, J and clone size, that table is used; D and trimming come from the DNA. The sample has 200,000 to 250,000 clones; 80% to 85% are singletons. V lost 3 bases, J lost 7 bases, and 13 bases lay in between. CDR1 is MGHDK and CDR2 is SYGVNS in the germline V gene. The CDR3 spans 15 residues. The TCR was taken from an elderly woman with active or convalescent COVID-19. The chain has TRBV25-1 and TRBJ1-6, with unresolved D. The sequencing sample was made of peripheral blood. The CDR3 loop reads CASSDPRTGNSPLHF. DNA for the CDR3: TGTGCCAGCAGTGACCCGCGGACGGGAAATTCACCCCTCCACTTT.